Following are 10 T cell receptor beta chains from one sample sequenced in a study of cytotoxic CD8 clonotypes in ibrutinib-treated CLL. Some clones are missing from TCRdb's copy, which holds only in-frame ones; the method was immunoSEQ multiplex PCR. The table lists tens of thousands of clones, less than 90% of them singletons, with roughly 22% in the top ten. Sequenced material: PBMCs, taken after 24 months of ibrutinib treatment. These receptors came from a human donor with chronic lymphocytic leukemia.

The V gene is TRBV7-8, the J gene TRBJ2-1, with D possibly being TRBD1 (5 bases). Per germline, CDR1 SGHVS and CDR2 FQNEAQ. The CDR3 covers 11 residues. V was shortened by 7 bases and J by 8 bases, with 9 bases between the two germline ends. The CDR3 sequence is CASTARDEQFF. The CDR3 bases are TGTGCCAGCACCGCCAGGGATGAGCAGTTCTTC. Based on the CDR3 plus reference TRBV7-8 and TRBJ2-1, the full variable domain is GAGVSQSPRYKVAKRGQDVALRCDPISGHVSLFWYQQALGQGPEFLTYFQNEAQLDKSGLPSDRFFAERPEGSVSTLKIQRTQQEDSAVYLCASTARDEQFFGPGTRLTVL.

The V and J genes are TRBV2 and TRBJ1-1, with D perhaps matching TRBD1 (5 bases). Per germline, CDR1 SNHLY and CDR2 FYNNEI. Trimming left V 8 bases short and J 4 bases short, with 11 bases between. This CDR3 comprises 12 residues. CDR3 sequence reads: CASSTAGTEAFF. CDR3 coding DNA: TGTGCCAGCTCGACAGCAGGCACTGAAGCTTTCTTT.

This clone appeared a single time. The rearrangement uses TRBV7-9 and TRBJ2-3; D is undetermined. Trimming took 5 bases from V and 0 from J, leaving 12 bases between them. Germline V gene sequence: CDR1 SEHNR, CDR2 FQNEAQ (reference sequence). The CDR3 is 15 residues long. The CDR3 DNA is TGTGCCAGCAGCCATGCTCCAAGGAGCACAGATACGCAGTATTTT. Its protein product is CASSHAPRSTDTQYF.

The chain uses TRBV4-1 and TRBJ1-4, with a tentative D call TRBD1 (5 bases). CDR1 is MGHRA and CDR2 is YSYEKL in the germline V gene. V gave up 7 bases and J gave up 0 bases, with 9 bases separating them. The CDR3 runs 14 residues. DNA of the CDR3: TGCGCCAGCAAGGACACTTCAACTAATGAAAAACTGTTTTTT. Encoded protein: CASKDTSTNEKLFF.

The chain has TRBV7-2 and TRBJ2-7; unclear D gene. The germline V gene has CDR1 SGHTA and CDR2 FQGNSA. Trimming cost V 1 base and J 0 bases, with 10 bases left between them. CDR3 length: 15 amino acids. DNA for the CDR3: TGTGCCAGCAGCTTAGACAGCGTTAACTCCTACGAGCAGTACTTC. As protein: CASSLDSVNSYEQYF.

V and J are TRBV5-6 and TRBJ2-7, with 8 bases identical to TRBD2. Germline CDR1 reads SGHDT; CDR2 reads YYEEEE. The CDR3 has 14 amino acids. V lost 6 bases, J lost 5 bases, and 10 bases stayed unmatched. The CDR3 reads CASTRAGVDHEQYF. DNA for the CDR3: TGTGCCAGCACCAGAGCGGGAGTAGACCACGAGCAGTACTTC.

The sample holds one count of this clone. V gene TRBV19 combines with J gene TRBJ2-2; D perhaps matches TRBD2 (5 bases). The CDR3 totals 15 residues. V lost 1 base to trimming and J lost 4 bases, with 10 bases between them. Germline V gene sequence: CDR1 LNHDA, CDR2 SQIVND (reference sequence). The CDR3 coding sequence is TGTGCCAGTAGTATAGGGGGAGCCGGCACCGGGGAGCTGTTTTTT. It is translated as CASSIGGAGTGELFF.

The rearrangement joins TRBV25-1 to TRBJ2-7; 8 nucleotides agree with TRBD1. With V trimmed by 1 base and J by 6 bases, 8 bases remained unmatched. CDR1 is MGHDK, CDR2 SYGVNS, per germline. This CDR3 spans 15 amino acids. The CDR3 is CASSESGRGHVEQYF. DNA for the CDR3: TGTGCCAGCAGTGAATCAGGCAGGGGGCATGTCGAGCAGTACTTC.

CDR3 loop: CASSRGMTGSNEKLFF. The CDR3 coding sequence is TGCGCCAGCAGCCGGGGGATGACAGGGTCTAATGAAAAACTGTTTTTT. The chain joins TRBV4-3 to TRBJ1-4; 7 bases line up with TRBD1. Per the germline V gene, CDR1 is LGHNA and CDR2 is YSLEER. The junction had 8 bases not matched to a gene; V was cut back by 4 bases and J by 3 bases. The CDR3 has 16 residues.

The J gene is TRBJ2-2, the V gene TRBV19; D is uncertain. Germline V gene sequence: CDR1 LNHDA, CDR2 SQIVND (reference sequence). Trimming took off 2 bases at V and 6 bases at J, with 10 bases between the two ends. The CDR3 runs 14 residues. This CDR3 is CASSIREYAGELFF. The CDR3 DNA sequence: TGTGCCAGTAGTATACGAGAATACGCCGGGGAGCTGTTTTTT. Combining the CDR3 with reference TRBV19 and TRBJ2-2 gives the whole variable domain DGGITQSPKYLFRKEGQNVTLSCEQNLNHDAMYWYRQDPGQGLRLIYYSQIVNDFQKGDIAEGYSVSREKKESFPLTVTSAQKNPTAFYLCASSIREYAGELFFGEGSRLTVL.